The 21 T cell receptor beta chains in this list originate from one sample, sequenced in a study of Graves' ophthalmopathy and Graves' hyperthyroidism. The TCR beta CDR3 regions underwent amplification from RNA transcripts. RT-PCR was first run with HTBI primers, then multiplex PCR in a second round. One entry per CDR3 protein results from TCRdb running MiXCR on the multiplex PCR reads. Altogether about 210,000 distinct CDR3 sequences are present, roughly 29% being singletons, with the ten largest covering over 7.5%. The sequencing input was peripheral blood. The receptors were sampled from a man aged 45-65 years with Graves' ophthalmopathy.

This clonotype occurred a few times. The chain is built from TRBV11-2 and TRBJ1-1; no reliable D call. The germline CDR1 and CDR2 sequences are SGHAT and FQNNGV. Trimming pared 4 bases from V and 0 bases from J, leaving 15 bases between. This CDR3 is 16 amino acids long. Here the CDR3 DNA reads TGTGCCAGCAGCTCCCAGCCGGGGATAATGAACACTGAAGCTTTCTTT. Its translation: CASSSQPGIMNTEAFF. The full variable domain, rest sourced from reference TRBV11-2 and TRBJ1-1, is EAGVAQSPRYKIIEKRQSVAFWCNPISGHATLYWYQQILGQGPKLLIQFQNNGVVDDSQLPKDRFSAERLKGVDSTLKIQPAKLEDSAVYLCASSSQPGIMNTEAFFGQGTRLTVV.

The chain joins TRBV10-3 to TRBJ2-5; TRBD2 matches at 7 bases. The CDR3 loop spans 17 amino acids. The germline gives CDR1 ENHRY, CDR2 SYGVKD. Trimming at V came to 3 bases and at J to 2 bases, leaving 12 bases not matched to a gene. The CDR3 region is CAISDSQAGPSQETQYF. The CDR3 nucleotides are TGTGCCATCAGTGATTCTCAAGCGGGACCTTCACAAGAGACCCAGTACTTC.

This clonotype was detected many times. The genes are TRBV19 and TRBJ1-5; D gene unclear. V was shortened by 4 bases and J by 0 bases, with 13 bases between the two germline ends. In germline, CDR1 is LNHDA, CDR2 SQIVND (reference sequence). The CDR3 loop spans 16 amino acids. CDR3 in amino acids: CASSSGRANSNQPQHF. The CDR3 nucleotides are TGTGCCAGTAGTAGCGGCCGGGCGAATAGCAATCAGCCCCAGCATTTT.

The table lists this clonotype with many counts. V is TRBV28 and J is TRBJ2-5, with D unclear. Between the trimmed V and J ends, which lost 2 bases and 1 base, there was a span of 11 bases. The CDR3 runs to 15 residues. CDR1 and CDR2 from the germline V gene are MDHEN and SYDVKM. CDR3 sequence (DNA): TGTGCCAGCAGTTTAAGTGTTCCGACCCAAGAGACCCAGTACTTC. It is translated as CASSLSVPTQETQYF.

The sample holds many counts of this clonotype. In DNA form, the CDR3 reads TGTGCCAGCAGTTATAGCGGGACACATAATCAGCCCCAGCATTTT. Translated, it gives CASSYSGTHNQPQHF. The chain couples TRBV6-5 to TRBJ1-5; D might be TRBD1 (6 bases). Germline V gene data show CDR1 as MNHEY and CDR2 as SVGAGI. Trimming left V 3 bases short and J 4 bases short, with 13 bases between. CDR3 length equals 15 residues.

This clonotype was observed at least ten times. The V gene is TRBV12-3 or TRBV12-4, the J gene TRBJ1-2; a possible D gene is TRBD1 (5 bases). The CDR3 is 12 residues long. V gave up 4 bases and J gave up 7 bases, with 10 bases separating them. The CDR3 reads CASSSPGRGYTF. The CDR3 DNA sequence: TGTGCCAGCAGTTCCCCGGGACGTGGCTACACCTTC.

This clonotype showed up just a few times. The chain joins TRBV27 to TRBJ2-2; either TRBD1 or TRBD2 may supply D (5 bases each). Deletions cut 3 bases from V and 2 bases from J, with 10 bases between. The CDR3 is 15 residues long. Germline V gene lookup returns CDR1 MNHEY and CDR2 SMNVEV (reference sequence). The CDR3 DNA reads TGTGCCAGCAGTTTCCGGGGCGGTAACACCGGGGAGCTGTTTTTT. The encoded protein is CASSFRGGNTGELFF.

This clonotype occurred many times. The V call is TRBV7-2, the J call TRBJ2-2; D is possibly TRBD2 (6 bases). Per germline, CDR1 SGHTA and CDR2 FQGNSA. Trimming removed 0 bases from V and 4 bases from J, with 12 bases in between. CDR3 length: 16 residues. DNA for the CDR3: TGTGCCAGCAGCTTAGCACACGGGAGTGGCACCGGGGAGCTGTTTTTT. It is translated as CASSLAHGSGTGELFF.

This clonotype was recorded at least ten times. This chain connects TRBV12-3 or TRBV12-4 to TRBJ1-6, with no clear D. The CDR3 runs 12 residues. V was cut by 3 bases and J by 11 bases, with 8 bases left in between. CDR3 nucleotides: TGTGCCAGCAGTTTCCGGGATCCACCCCTCCACTTT. Protein product: CASSFRDPPLHF.

Ten or more counts support this clonotype. V is TRBV7-6 and J is TRBJ2-5, with D hard to call. The CDR3 sequence is 15 residues long. Germline V gives CDR1 SGHVS, CDR2 FNYEAQ. Trimming took off 5 bases at V and 5 bases at J, with 18 bases between the two ends. CDR3 loop: CASSAQALATETQYF. CDR3 DNA: TGTGCCAGCAGCGCTCAGGCGCTGGCGACGGAGACCCAGTACTTC. Full variable domain (rest looked up from reference TRBV7-6 and TRBJ2-5): GAGVSQSPRYKVTKRGQDVALRCDPISGHVSLYWYRQALGQGPEFLTYFNYEAQQDKSGLPNDRFSAERPEGSISTLTIQRTEQRDSAMYRCASSAQALATETQYFGPGTRLLVL.

As regards this clonotype: This may stem from a read error, because a much larger clone lies one nucleotide away. The CDR3 ends on some other residue instead of the conserved phenylalanine or tryptophan, so this is likely a read error. The chain links TRBV5-1 to TRBJ2-5; 7 bases map to TRBD2. This CDR3 has 14 amino acids. The V gene end was trimmed by 3 bases and the J gene end by 4 bases; junction bases not matched to a gene: 6. Germline CDR1 is SGHRS and CDR2 is YFSETQ. The CDR3 DNA reads as TGCGCCAGCAGCTCCGGACTAGATAGAGAGACCCAGTACTCC. Its translation is CASSSGLDRETQYS.

This clonotype was seen many times. The chain is built from TRBV12-3 or TRBV12-4 and TRBJ2-2; D is unresolved. The V end lost 3 bases, the J end lost 8 bases, and 4 bases lay between the germline ends. This CDR3 is 11 amino acids long. The CDR3 sequence: CASSLWGELFF. The CDR3, as DNA: TGTGCCAGCAGTTTGTGGGGGGAGCTGTTTTTT.

The table lists this clonotype with many counts. For the CDR3, the DNA is TGTGCCAGCGGGGGGAAAACAGGGGCTTTTAACTATGGCTACACCTTC. Translating it yields CASGGKTGAFNYGYTF. The chain links TRBV28 to TRBJ1-2; 7 positions agree with TRBD1. The length of the CDR3 is 16 residues. Germline assignment: CDR1 MDHEN and CDR2 SYDVKM. Unmatched junction bases numbered 13, after V lost 8 bases and J lost 1 base.

CDR3 sequence reads: CASSREAGSTGELFF. The DNA of the CDR3 is TGTGCCAGCAGCCGCGAAGCAGGGTCCACCGGGGAGCTGTTTTTT. The rearrangement joins TRBV7-9 to TRBJ2-2, with D possibly matching TRBD1 (5 bases). The V and J ends lost 5 bases and 4 bases respectively, with 14 bases between them. The CDR3 totals 15 residues. The germline gives CDR1 SEHNR, CDR2 FQNEAQ (reference sequence).

Ten or more counts support this clonotype. The chain uses TRBV20-1 and TRBJ1-1, with TRBD1 identical over 8 bases. Germline V gene lookup returns CDR1 DFQATT and CDR2 SNEGSKA (reference sequence). The CDR3 is made up of 14 amino acids. V was pared by 8 bases and J by 10 bases, with 18 bases of the junction left unmatched. CDR3 protein: CSTRRAGGPGGAFF. In nucleotides, the CDR3 is TGCAGTACTCGCCGGGCAGGGGGCCCAGGTGGAGCTTTCTTT.

The V call is TRBV19, the J call TRBJ2-5; D perhaps matches TRBD2 (5 bases). This CDR3 has 15 residues. Germline V lookup: CDR1 LNHDA, CDR2 SQIVND (reference sequence). V gave up 5 bases and J gave up 4 bases, with 17 bases separating them. The CDR3 reads CASSWKREPLETQYF. As DNA, the CDR3 is TGTGCCAGTAGTTGGAAGAGGGAGCCTCTAGAGACCCAGTACTTC.

A word on this clonotype: A much larger clone differs by one base, so this may be a read error. The rearrangement joins TRBV19 to TRBJ2-2; the D gene is possibly TRBD2 (7 bases). Germline CDR1 reads LNHDA; CDR2 reads SQIVND (reference sequence). The CDR3 is 16 amino acids. CDR3 sequence (DNA): TGTGCCAGTATCCTCGAGGGGGGGCGGAACACCTGGGAGCTGTTTTTT. Its translation: CASILEGGRNTWELFF. The complete variable domain, with remaining parts taken from reference TRBV19 and TRBJ2-2, reads DGGITQSPKYLFRKEGQNVTLSCEQNLNHDAMYWYRQDPGQGLRLIYYSQIVNDFQKGDIAEGYSVSREKKESFPLTVTSAQKNPTAFYLCASILEGGRNTWELFFGEGSRLTVL.

This clonotype came up many times. The rearrangement links TRBV6-2 or TRBV6-3 to TRBJ2-2; D uncertain. V was pared by 2 bases and J by 2 bases, with 0 bases between. Germline V gene data show CDR1 as MNHEY and CDR2 as SVGEGT. This CDR3 is built from 12 residues. The CDR3 bases are TGTGCCAGCAGTTACAACACCGGGGAGCTGTTTTTT. It encodes CASSYNTGELFF.

The CDR3 region is CASSFKGTTSGQYF. DNA of the CDR3: TGTGCCAGCAGTTTCAAGGGGACGACCTCGGGGCAGTACTTC. The V and J genes are TRBV12-3 or TRBV12-4 and TRBJ2-7; D possibly uses TRBD1 or TRBD2 (5 bases each). V lost 3 bases to trimming and J lost 9 bases, with 18 bases between them. The CDR3 is 14 residues long.

This clonotype appeared a single time. This chain connects TRBV7-8 to TRBJ1-5, with D unresolved. The CDR3 is 16 amino acids. Trimming shortened V by 2 bases and J by 2 bases, and 13 bases separated the two germline ends. The germline CDR1 and CDR2 sequences are SGHVS and FQNEAQ. CDR3 amino acids: CASSLSGGRGNQPQHF. The CDR3 DNA reads as TGTGCCAGCAGCTTAAGTGGTGGGAGGGGCAATCAGCCCCAGCATTTT.

The table lists this clonotype with many counts. The chain recombines TRBV25-1 with TRBJ1-2; D possibly corresponds to TRBD1 (6 bases). The CDR3 runs to 13 residues. V was pared by 4 bases and J by 2 bases, with 8 bases between. From germline, CDR1 is MGHDK and CDR2 SYGVNS. The CDR3 DNA sequence: TGTGCCAGCAGTGGGGGGGCAAACTATGGCTACACCTTC. Protein sequence: CASSGGANYGYTF.